This T cell receptor (beta chain) originates from a study of a mutant IDH1 vaccine in newly diagnosed glioma (dated by TCRdb to 2020 to 2022). Background on the whole study: Eight vaccinations were administered to patients in weeks 1, 3, 5, 7, 11, 15, 19 and 23, corresponding to visits V03 through V10. Vaccination began 4-6 weeks after radiotherapy alone, or alongside temozolomide cycles in the chemotherapy-containing groups. Of the roughly 32 treated patients, approximately 60% were male and about 40% were female, and a mean age of approximately 40 years was recorded. Prior to enrollment, standard therapy consisting of radiotherapy alone, temozolomide alone, or radiochemotherapy with temozolomide had been administered to patients, with the combination being received by most patients. Peripheral blood samples were drawn at six visits, namely V03 (baseline), V05, V07, V10, V12 and V13. Longitudinal TCRB deep sequencing was done for 25 to 30 treated patients, wherever samples were available for exploratory analyses.

The library relied on the immunoSEQ multiplex PCR assay. Rearranged TCR beta chain sequences were amplified using the hsTCRB Kit according to the manufacturer's protocol. An Illumina MiSeq was used to sequence the TCRB libraries. In the original analysis: The proprietary platform of the kit vendor was used for demultiplexing, trimming and gene mapping. TCRdb carries this immuneACCESS record with in-frame sequences only. Its versions omit some clonotypes, under half of them owing to an unresolved V gene in the studies checked, with the rest unexplained. That table supplies the V and J calls and clone size; D and trimming were determined from the DNA. A total of 43,000 or so clones appear in this sample, approximately 88% of them only once. Of the sample, around 2.5% falls within the top ten clones. Overall study results and their limits: Across multiple MHC alleles, vaccine-induced immune responses were seen in 90% to 95% of patients. Pseudoprogression appeared unrelated to alterations in the top peripheral T cell clonotypes detected by TCRB sequencing. According to the authors, sample limitations meant that analyses of patient blood samples could not be reproduced. Availability determined which PBMC samples were chosen for TCRB deep sequencing.

In the case of this clone: Its antigen has not been determined. There are no base qualities to consult, and no much larger clone falls within one base.

The time point tag for this specimen amounts to: week 23, last vaccination. Every vaccine dose consisted of 300 ug of a 20-mer mutant IDH1 peptide in Montanide, administered subcutaneously together with topical imiquimod. All donors had newly diagnosed IDH1-mutant astrocytomas of WHO grade 3 or 4 that showed loss of nuclear ATRX. The samples were drawn from NOA16, a multicentre, single-arm, open-label phase I trial in Germany that tested a mutant IDH1 peptide vaccine in humans for the first time. The DNeasy Blood and Tissue Kit was used to extract genomic DNA from EDTA blood for TCRB sequencing. The CDR3 starts with the cysteine, ends with the phenylalanine, and has 16 residues. Of the read, only the CDR3 DNA is kept; its 48 bases are in frame from base 1. Trimming leaves V shorter by 2 bases and J shorter by 2 bases, with the junction holding 4 bases beyond the gene matches. From the germline V gene (reference sequence), CDR1 is MNHNY and CDR2 is SVGAGI.

This material consisted of PBMCs, taken from a glioma patient whose treatment included an IDH1 peptide vaccine. The chain uses TRBV6-6 and TRBJ1-1; the junction holds 11 bases that match TRBD1. The receptor was isolated from a woman aged 18-29 years with glioma. Some clones in this sample may be carry-over from other donors' samples. The nucleotide sequence is TGTGCCAGCAGTTACGGGACAGGGGGTACAAACACTGAAGCTTTCTTT. Its translation reads: CASSYGTGGTNTEAFF.